This T cell receptor beta chain was obtained from a study of T cell responses to AZD1222 COVID-19 vaccine. Method: immunoSEQ multiplex PCR; TCRdb's copy keeps in-frame clones and lacks some. The sample includes around 73,000 clones, roughly nine tenths seen only once; the top ten take 7.5% to 10%. The input for sequencing was peripheral blood, taken 28 days after the second AZD1222 dose. The sequence came from an adult who received the AZD1222 COVID-19 vaccine.

The CDR3 region is CATSDFRAVEGYTF. The DNA of the CDR3 is TGTGCCACCAGTGATTTCCGGGCGGTGGAAGGCTACACCTTC. This sequence joins TRBV24-1 and TRBJ1-2; no clear D. Germline lookup yields CDR1 KGHDR and CDR2 SFDVKD. The CDR3 is made up of 14 amino acids. V dropped 1 base and J dropped 8 bases, with 13 bases sitting between them.